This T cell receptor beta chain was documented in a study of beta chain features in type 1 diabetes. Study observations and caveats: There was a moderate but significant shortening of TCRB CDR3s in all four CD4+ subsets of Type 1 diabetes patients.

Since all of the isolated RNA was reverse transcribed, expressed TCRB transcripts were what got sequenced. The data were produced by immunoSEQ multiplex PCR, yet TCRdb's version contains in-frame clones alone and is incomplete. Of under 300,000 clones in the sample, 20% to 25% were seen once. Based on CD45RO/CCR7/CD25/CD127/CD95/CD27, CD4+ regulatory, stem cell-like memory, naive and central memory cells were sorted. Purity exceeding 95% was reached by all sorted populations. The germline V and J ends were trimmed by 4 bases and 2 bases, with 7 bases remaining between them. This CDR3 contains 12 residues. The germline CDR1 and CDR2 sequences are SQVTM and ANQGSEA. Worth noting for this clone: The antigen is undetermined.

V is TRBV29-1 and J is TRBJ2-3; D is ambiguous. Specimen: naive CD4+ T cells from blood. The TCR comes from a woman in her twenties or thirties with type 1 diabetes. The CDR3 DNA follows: TGCAGCGTTGGTCTCCCCACAGATACGCAGTATTTT. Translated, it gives CSVGLPTDTQYF.